Below, one T cell receptor (beta chain) is given with its context. This entry is derived from a study of technical replicates of blood from a handful of donors. Data came from immunoSEQ multiplex PCR; TCRdb stores just in-frame clones and leaves some out. The sample lists tens of thousands of clones, 75% to 90% occurring once. The germline gives CDR1 LGHNA, CDR2 YNFKEQ. The CDR3 runs 18 residues. V shed 0 bases and J 7 bases; nucleotides not matched to a gene: 11. Sequencing was performed on PBMCs. This sequence originates from a human donor in good health. Some clones in this sample may be carry-over from other donors' samples. The V gene is TRBV4-2, the J gene TRBJ2-7, with 14 positions matching TRBD2. CDR3 nucleotide sequence: TGTGCCAGCAGCCAAGATCCCGCGTGGACTAGCGGGAGGTGTGAGCAGTACTTC. The encoded protein is CASSQDPAWTSGRCEQYF.